This T cell receptor beta chain emerged from a study of T cells after somatic rescue of genetic block. Produced via immunoSEQ multiplex PCR; TCRdb's table is partial and in-frame only. Among about 72,000 clones listed, approximately 91% were seen once. Germline CDR1 reads SGHNT; CDR2 reads YYREEE (reference sequence). V dropped 0 bases and J dropped 4 bases, with 10 bases sitting between them. CDR3 length equals 14 residues. Sequencing used peripheral blood mononuclear cells (PBMCs). The chain employs TRBV5-4 and TRBJ2-5; D possibly uses TRBD1 or TRBD2 (6 bases each). The source of this sequence is a man aged 25 to 40. In DNA form, the CDR3 reads TGTGCCAGCAGCTTGGAGGGGGGAAGAGAGACCCAGTACTTC. It specifies CASSLEGGRETQYF.